This T cell receptor (beta chain) was recorded in a study of response to subunit inactivated influenza vaccine. Regarding the study as a whole: Each seasonal influenza vaccination, the authors suggested, recruits few new T cells.

CDR1 is DFQATT, CDR2 SNEGSKA, per germline (reference sequence). CDR3 length: 13 residues. Via MiXCR, TCRdb re-called the RT-PCR reads, giving one row per CDR3 protein. The table includes about 240,000 distinct CDR3 sequences, 9% to 15% detected once. A few counts support this clonotype. Its antigen is unknown. The junction shows a germline mismatch at one end, possibly a read error. The sample here was non-naive T cells sorted from PBMCs, taken 14 to 15 days before vaccination. The TCR comes from a man aged 45-60 years who received an inactivated influenza vaccine. This chain uses TRBV20-1 with TRBJ2-1, with 9 nucleotides matching TRBD2. The DNA of the CDR3 is TGCAGTGCTAGATTGCCTAGCGGGGCCCACGGTCTCTTC. This codes for CSARLPSGAHGLF.